The rows below give T cell receptor beta chains drawn from one sample of a study of blood T cell repertoires in COVID-19. Method: immunoSEQ multiplex PCR; TCRdb's copy keeps in-frame clones and lacks some. Here the sample spans about 280,000 clones, about 90% being singletons. Sequences were obtained from peripheral blood. The receptor set was obtained from a woman aged 25 to 39 who had recovered from COVID-19. The CDR3 runs from the conserved cysteine through the conserved F or W. The D gene is left open where the match is weak. Size is omitted from some rows. Given values are once, few, many or a class for expanded clones.

clone_size	v_call	j_call	d_call	cdr3_nt	cdr3_aa
few	TRBV5-4	TRBJ2-7	TRBD1	TGTGCCAGCAGCCCGGGACAGCCCTACGAGCAGTACTTC	CASSPGQPYEQYF
NA	TRBV18	TRBJ2-7	TRBD1	TGTGCCAGCTCACCGGGACAGAACAAACCCAACGAGCAGTACTTC	CASSPGQNKPNEQYF
NA	TRBV6-6	TRBJ2-2	NA	TGTGCCAGCAGCTGGGGCCTTGGGACCGGGGAGCTGTTTTTT	CASSWGLGTGELFF
once	TRBV21-1	TRBJ1-6	NA	TGTGCCAGCAGCCCTAGTAACTTCGATTCACCCCTCCACTTT	CASSPSNFDSPLHF
few	TRBV7-9	TRBJ2-7	NA	TGTGCCAGCAGCTTAGGGACCCCCGGAGGAGGACGGTACTACGAGCAGTACTTC	CASSLGTPGGGRYYEQYF
NA	TRBV6-5	TRBJ1-5	TRBD1	TGTGCCAGCAGCTTTGGACAGGGCAATCAGCCCCAGCATTTT	CASSFGQGNQPQHF
few	TRBV30	TRBJ2-5	TRBD1	TGTGCCTGGAAGGGACAGGCCCAAGAGACCCAGTACTTC	CAWKGQAQETQYF
NA	TRBV4-1	TRBJ1-4	NA	TGCGCCAGCAGCCAAGCCCCGGCGGGGGTAGGGAAAAAACTGTTTTTT	CASSQAPAGVGKKLFF
NA	TRBV7-6	TRBJ1-4	NA	TGTGCCAGCAGCCGCGGTCTGAATGAAAAACTGTTTTTT	CASSRGLNEKLFF
NA	TRBV19	TRBJ2-5	NA	TGTGCCAGCCGATCAGGGGAGACCCAGTACTTC	CASRSGETQYF
once	TRBV7-2	TRBJ2-1	NA	TGTGCCAGCAGCTTGGAGGGTACCTTCAATGAGCAGTTCTTC	CASSLEGTFNEQFF
NA	TRBV6-5	TRBJ2-7	TRBD2	TGTGCCAGCAGTTGGACTAGCGCCCAAGGCTACGAGCAGTACTTC	CASSWTSAQGYEQYF
NA	TRBV28	TRBJ2-7	TRBD2	TGTGCCAGCATGGGGATCGGGCTAGCGGGAGAGGCCTACGAGCAGTACTTC	CASMGIGLAGEAYEQYF
once	TRBV27	TRBJ1-2	NA	TGTGCCAGCAGTGACAGTTATGGCTACACCTTC	CASSDSYGYTF
NA	TRBV19	TRBJ1-1	TRBD1	TGTGCCAGTATCAGGACAGGGGGGAACACTGAAGCTTTCTTT	CASIRTGGNTEAFF
NA	TRBV27	TRBJ2-7	TRBD1	TGTGCCAGCAGAAGAGGGACAGGGGGCTTTTACGAGCAGTACTTC	CASRRGTGGFYEQYF
NA	TRBV27	TRBJ2-7	NA	TGTGCCAGCAGTTTCCGCGGGACAGCCTACGAGCAGTACTTC	CASSFRGTAYEQYF
few	TRBV30	TRBJ2-3	TRBD2	TGTGCCTGGAGTCTTGAAGGCGGGGGGTCAGATACGCAGTATTTT	CAWSLEGGGSDTQYF